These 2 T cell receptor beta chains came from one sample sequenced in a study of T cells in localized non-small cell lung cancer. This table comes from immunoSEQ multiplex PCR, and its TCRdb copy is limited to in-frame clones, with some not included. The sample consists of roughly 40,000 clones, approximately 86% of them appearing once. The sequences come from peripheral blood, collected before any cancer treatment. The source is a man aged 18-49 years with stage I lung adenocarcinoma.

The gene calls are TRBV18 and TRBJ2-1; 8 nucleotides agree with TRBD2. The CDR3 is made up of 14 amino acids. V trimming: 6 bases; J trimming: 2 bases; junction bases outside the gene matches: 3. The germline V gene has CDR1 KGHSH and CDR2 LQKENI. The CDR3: CASSWGLAYNEQFF. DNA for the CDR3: TGTGCCAGCTCTTGGGGACTAGCCTACAATGAGCAGTTCTTC.

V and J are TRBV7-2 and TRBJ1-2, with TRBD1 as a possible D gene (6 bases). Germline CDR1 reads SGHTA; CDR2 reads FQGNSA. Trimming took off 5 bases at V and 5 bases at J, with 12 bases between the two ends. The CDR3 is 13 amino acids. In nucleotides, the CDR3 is TGTGCCAGCAGCGAGTTCAGGGGTTATGGCTACACCTTC. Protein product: CASSEFRGYGYTF. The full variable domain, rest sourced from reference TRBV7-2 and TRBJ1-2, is GAGVSQSPSNKVTEKGKDVELRCDPISGHTALYWYRQSLGQGLEFLIYFQGNSAPDKSGLPSDRFSAERTGGSVSTLTIQRTQQEDSAVYLCASSEFRGYGYTFGSGTRLTVV.